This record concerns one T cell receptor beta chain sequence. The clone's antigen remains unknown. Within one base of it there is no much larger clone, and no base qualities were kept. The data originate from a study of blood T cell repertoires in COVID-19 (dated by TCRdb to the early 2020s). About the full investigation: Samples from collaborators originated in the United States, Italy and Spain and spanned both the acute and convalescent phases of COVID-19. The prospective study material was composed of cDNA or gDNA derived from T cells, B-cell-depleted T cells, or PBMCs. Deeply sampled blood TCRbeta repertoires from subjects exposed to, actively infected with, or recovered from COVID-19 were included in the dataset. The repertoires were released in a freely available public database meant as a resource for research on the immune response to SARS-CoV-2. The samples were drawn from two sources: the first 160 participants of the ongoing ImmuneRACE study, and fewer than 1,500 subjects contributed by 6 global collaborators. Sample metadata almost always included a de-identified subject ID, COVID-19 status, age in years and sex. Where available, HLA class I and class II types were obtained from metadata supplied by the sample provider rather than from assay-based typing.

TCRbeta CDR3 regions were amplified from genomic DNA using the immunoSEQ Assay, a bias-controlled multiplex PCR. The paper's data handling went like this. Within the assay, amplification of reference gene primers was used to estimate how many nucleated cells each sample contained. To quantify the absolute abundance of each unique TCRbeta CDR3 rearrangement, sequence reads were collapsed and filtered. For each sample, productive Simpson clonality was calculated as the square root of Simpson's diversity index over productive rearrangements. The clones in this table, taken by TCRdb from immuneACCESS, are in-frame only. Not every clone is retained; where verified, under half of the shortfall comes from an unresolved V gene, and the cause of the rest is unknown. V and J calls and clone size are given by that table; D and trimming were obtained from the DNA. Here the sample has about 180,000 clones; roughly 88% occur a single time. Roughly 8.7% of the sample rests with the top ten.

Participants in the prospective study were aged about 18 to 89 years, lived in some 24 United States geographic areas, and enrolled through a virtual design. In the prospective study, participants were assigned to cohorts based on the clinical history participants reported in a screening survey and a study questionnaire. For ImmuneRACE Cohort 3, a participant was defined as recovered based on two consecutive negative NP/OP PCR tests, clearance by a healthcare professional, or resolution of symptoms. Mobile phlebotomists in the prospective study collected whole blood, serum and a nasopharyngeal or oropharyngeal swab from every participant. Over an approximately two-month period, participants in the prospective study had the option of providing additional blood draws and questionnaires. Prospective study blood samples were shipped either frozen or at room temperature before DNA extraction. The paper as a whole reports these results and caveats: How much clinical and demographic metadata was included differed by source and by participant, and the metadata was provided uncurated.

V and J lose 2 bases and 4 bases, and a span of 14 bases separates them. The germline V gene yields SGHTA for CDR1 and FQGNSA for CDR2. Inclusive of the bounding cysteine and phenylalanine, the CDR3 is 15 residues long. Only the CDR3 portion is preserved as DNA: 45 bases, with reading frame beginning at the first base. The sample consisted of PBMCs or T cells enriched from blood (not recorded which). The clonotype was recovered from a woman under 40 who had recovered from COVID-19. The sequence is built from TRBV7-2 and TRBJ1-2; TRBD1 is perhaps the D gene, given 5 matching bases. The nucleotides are TGTGCCAGCAGCTTAAACGCGGGACGGAGCTATGGCTACACCTTC. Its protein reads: CASSLNAGRSYGYTF.